The rows below give T cell receptor beta chains drawn from one sample of a study of human T cells and chemical hapten exposure. A single record per CDR3 protein comes from TCRdb applying MiXCR to the RACE reads. The data contain 380,000 or so distinct CDR3 sequences, about 4.4% of them singletons. The source material was whole blood, sampled in connection with sensitization to the hapten diphenylcyclopropenone (DPC). Receptors were obtained from a woman aged 50 to 65 with alopecia areata. Some clones in this sample may be carry-over from other donors' samples. Both conserved end residues are part of each CDR3. The D gene is left open where the match is weak. Clone size is shown for a subset of rows, as once, few, many or a class of expanded clone.

d_call: NA; clone_size: many; v_call: TRBV4-1; j_call: TRBJ1-6; cdr3_aa: CASSQVGWSDSSPLHF; cdr3_nt: TGCGCCAGCAGCCAAGTAGGTTGGAGTGATAGTTCACCCCTCCACTTT
d_call: NA; clone_size: few; v_call: TRBV28; j_call: TRBJ1-2; cdr3_aa: CALGQPDRNYGYTF; cdr3_nt: TGTGCCTTAGGGCAACCGGACAGAAACTATGGCTACACCTTC
d_call: NA; clone_size: many; v_call: TRBV4-3; j_call: TRBJ1-5; cdr3_aa: CASSSTYNQPQHF; cdr3_nt: TGCGCCAGCAGCTCGACATACAATCAGCCCCAGCATTTT
d_call: NA; clone_size: many; v_call: TRBV12-3/TRBV12-4; j_call: TRBJ1-1; cdr3_aa: CASSLLRDTEAFF; cdr3_nt: TGTGCCAGCAGTTTATTACGGGATACTGAAGCTTTCTTT
d_call: TRBD1; clone_size: NA; v_call: TRBV19; j_call: TRBJ2-7; cdr3_aa: CASSILPGQGTYEQYF; cdr3_nt: TGTGCCAGTAGTATCCTACCGGGACAGGGGACCTACGAGCAGTACTTC
d_call: NA; clone_size: NA; v_call: TRBV5-1; j_call: TRBJ2-5; cdr3_aa: CASRKGDQETQYF; cdr3_nt: TGCGCCAGTAGAAAGGGAGACCAAGAGACCCAGTACTTC
d_call: NA; clone_size: NA; v_call: TRBV29-1; j_call: TRBJ1-1; cdr3_aa: CSVVGTVNTEAFF; cdr3_nt: TGCAGCGTTGTCGGGACGGTGAACACTGAAGCTTTCTTT
d_call: TRBD1; clone_size: NA; v_call: TRBV7-8; j_call: TRBJ1-1; cdr3_aa: CASSGQGAREAFF; cdr3_nt: TGTGCCAGCAGCGGACAGGGGGCCCGTGAAGCTTTCTTT
d_call: NA; clone_size: many; v_call: TRBV7-2; j_call: TRBJ2-3; cdr3_aa: CASSLAAFTDTQYF; cdr3_nt: TGTGCCAGCAGCTTAGCGGCTTTCACAGATACGCAGTATTTT
d_call: TRBD2; clone_size: few; v_call: TRBV6-1; j_call: TRBJ2-3; cdr3_aa: CASSGRGGGPTDTQYF; cdr3_nt: TGTGCCAGCAGTGGAAGAGGCGGGGGGCCCACAGATACGCAGTATTTT
d_call: NA; clone_size: NA; v_call: TRBV7-2; j_call: TRBJ1-1; cdr3_aa: CASSPVGGNTEAFF; cdr3_nt: TGTGCCAGCAGCCCGGTCGGGGGTAACACTGAAGCTTTCTTT
d_call: TRBD2; clone_size: many; v_call: TRBV11-3; j_call: TRBJ2-7; cdr3_aa: CASSLDSGKSDEQYF; cdr3_nt: TGTGCCAGCAGCTTAGATAGCGGGAAAAGCGACGAGCAGTACTTC
d_call: TRBD2; clone_size: many; v_call: TRBV20-1; j_call: TRBJ2-7; cdr3_aa: CSVPSLAGSQEQYF; cdr3_nt: TGCAGTGTTCCGTCACTAGCGGGAAGTCAAGAGCAGTACTTC